The 14 T cell receptor beta chains below were found in one sample sequenced in a study of T cell responses to AZD1222 COVID-19 vaccine. The table came from immunoSEQ multiplex PCR; TCRdb's copy has only in-frame clones and leaves some out. In the table there are approximately 180,000 clones, approximately 90% of which are singletons. The sequencing here drew on peripheral blood, taken on day 0 of AZD1222 vaccination. Receptors were obtained from an adult in good health.

The chain uses TRBV19 and TRBJ2-5; D unresolved. With 3 bases removed from V and 5 bases from J, the gap between germline ends came to 10 bases. This CDR3 spans 13 amino acids. Germline CDR1 and CDR2: LNHDA and SQIVND (reference sequence). Here the CDR3 reads CASSIRQDETQYF. CDR3 nucleotide sequence: TGTGCCAGTAGTATCCGGCAGGACGAGACCCAGTACTTC.

J is TRBJ2-1 and V is TRBV5-1; D is unresolved. Germline V gene sequence: CDR1 SGHRS, CDR2 YFSETQ. Trimming took off 0 bases at V and 4 bases at J, with 11 bases between the two ends. The CDR3 runs 15 residues. This CDR3 is CASSLDKGLYNEQFF. In nucleotides, the CDR3 is TGCGCCAGCAGCTTGGATAAGGGCCTTTACAATGAGCAGTTCTTC.

V and J are TRBV2 and TRBJ2-7; 8 nucleotides line up with TRBD2. Per germline, CDR1 SNHLY and CDR2 FYNNEI. The J segment lost 0 bases and the V segment lost 7 bases, leaving 8 bases of the junction unmatched. The CDR3 runs to 15 residues. The CDR3 coding sequence is TGTGCCAGCAACTCCGGCGGGGGGTTCTCCTACGAGCAGTACTTC. Amino acids: CASNSGGGFSYEQYF. Looking up the rest from reference TRBV2 and TRBJ2-7 gives the full variable domain: EPEVTQTPSHQVTQMGQEVILRCVPISNHLYFYWYRQILGQKVEFLVSFYNNEISEKSEIFDDQFSVERPDGSNFTLKIRSTKLEDSAMYFCASNSGGGFSYEQYFGPGTRLTVT.

The chain joins TRBV7-9 to TRBJ2-5; D call uncertain. The CDR3 contains 14 residues. CDR1 SEHNR and CDR2 FQNEAQ come from the germline V gene (reference sequence). V was shortened by 8 bases and J by 2 bases, with 15 bases between the two germline ends. The CDR3 sequence: CASGPKWAQETQYF. CDR3 sequence (DNA): TGTGCCAGCGGACCCAAGTGGGCGCAAGAGACCCAGTACTTC.

This chain connects TRBV27 to TRBJ2-2, with D uncertain. This CDR3 has 13 amino acids. Germline CDR1 and CDR2: MNHEY and SMNVEV (reference sequence). The V gene lost 4 bases and the J gene lost 3 bases, with 6 bases spanning the gap. The CDR3 is CASSSTYTGELFF. CDR3 bases: TGTGCCAGCAGTTCCACCTACACCGGGGAGCTGTTTTTT.

The V call is TRBV6-5, the J call TRBJ1-2; D not resolved. This CDR3 region has 12 residues. V lost 4 bases, J lost 4 bases, and 7 bases lay in between. Germline V gene data show CDR1 as MNHEY and CDR2 as SVGAGI. CDR3 sequence: CASSSAVYGYTF. The CDR3, as DNA: TGTGCCAGCAGTTCCGCAGTCTATGGCTACACCTTC.

The chain links TRBV12-5 to TRBJ1-5, with a tentative D call TRBD1 (6 bases). Germline V CDR1 and CDR2: LGHNT, FRNRAP. V lost 1 base and J lost 0, with 13 bases in between. The CDR3 length is 17 residues. Written as DNA, the CDR3 is TGTGCTAGTGGTTTGGGAGGACAGCCTTATAGCAATCAGCCCCAGCATTTT. Its protein is CASGLGGQPYSNQPQHF.

The chain couples TRBV9 to TRBJ2-2, with D maybe TRBD2 (5 bases). The V end was cut by 0 bases, the J end by 1 base, with 13 bases between. This CDR3 spans 17 amino acids. Germline V gives CDR1 SGDLS, CDR2 YYNGEE. The CDR3: CASSVEGLAVNTGELFF. The CDR3 DNA follows: TGTGCCAGCAGCGTAGAAGGGCTAGCAGTGAACACCGGGGAGCTGTTTTTT.

This clone has only one observation. The chain uses TRBV14 and TRBJ2-7; TRBD1 agrees at 7 bases. V lost 5 bases to trimming and J lost 7 bases; unmatched junction nucleotides: 5. CDR3 size: 12 residues. Germline V gene data show CDR1 as SGHDN and CDR2 as FVKESK. In DNA form, the CDR3 reads TGTGCCAGCAGCAAGACAGGGCGGGAGCAGTACTTC. It is translated as CASSKTGREQYF.

The chain links TRBV5-1 to TRBJ1-4, with D perhaps matching TRBD1 (5 bases). The V and J ends lost 4 bases and 1 base respectively, with 8 bases between them. Germline lookup yields CDR1 SGHRS and CDR2 YFSETQ. The CDR3 consists of 14 residues. CDR3 region: CASSTGLTNEKLFF. The DNA for the CDR3 is TGCGCCAGCAGCACGGGACTAACTAATGAAAAACTGTTTTTT.

The CDR3 bases are TGCGCCAGCAGCTTGGTGGGCCAGAACACTGAAGCTTTCTTT. This codes for CASSLVGQNTEAFF. This chain joins TRBV5-1 and TRBJ1-1; D remains unclear. This CDR3 region has 14 residues. V lost 0 bases, J lost 1 base, and 7 bases lay in between. The V gene's germline CDR1 is SGHRS and CDR2 YFSETQ.

The chain couples TRBV9 to TRBJ2-7, with 9 bases identical to TRBD1. Germline CDR1 SGDLS, CDR2 YYNGEE. Trimming removed 4 bases from V and 3 bases from J; junction bases left unmatched: 5. This CDR3 is 14 amino acids long. The CDR3 protein is CASSPRTGDYEQYF. For the CDR3, the DNA is TGTGCCAGCAGCCCACGGACAGGGGACTACGAGCAGTACTTC.

This chain links TRBV9 with TRBJ2-3; the D is unclear. The CDR3 spans 15 residues. The germline gives CDR1 SGDLS, CDR2 YYNGEE. V was pared by 1 base and J by 2 bases, with 11 bases between. The CDR3 nucleotides read TGTGCCAGCAGCGTATCCACCCACTCCACAGATACGCAGTATTTT. Protein: CASSVSTHSTDTQYF. The full variable domain, completed using reference TRBV9 and TRBJ2-3, is DSGVTQTPKHLITATGQRVTLRCSPRSGDLSVYWYQQSLDQGLQFLIQYYNGEERAKGNILERFSAQQFPDLHSELNLSSLELGDSALYFCASSVSTHSTDTQYFGPGTRLTVL.

The rearrangement links TRBV9 to TRBJ1-3; a weak D match, TRBD1 (6 bases). V lost 3 bases and J 0 bases, leaving 16 bases between the germline ends. Germline lookup yields CDR1 SGDLS and CDR2 YYNGEE. This CDR3 comprises 17 residues. DNA for the CDR3: TGTGCCAGCAGCGGCCCCACAGGGTTGGGCTCTGGAAACACCATATATTTT. Its protein product is CASSGPTGLGSGNTIYF.